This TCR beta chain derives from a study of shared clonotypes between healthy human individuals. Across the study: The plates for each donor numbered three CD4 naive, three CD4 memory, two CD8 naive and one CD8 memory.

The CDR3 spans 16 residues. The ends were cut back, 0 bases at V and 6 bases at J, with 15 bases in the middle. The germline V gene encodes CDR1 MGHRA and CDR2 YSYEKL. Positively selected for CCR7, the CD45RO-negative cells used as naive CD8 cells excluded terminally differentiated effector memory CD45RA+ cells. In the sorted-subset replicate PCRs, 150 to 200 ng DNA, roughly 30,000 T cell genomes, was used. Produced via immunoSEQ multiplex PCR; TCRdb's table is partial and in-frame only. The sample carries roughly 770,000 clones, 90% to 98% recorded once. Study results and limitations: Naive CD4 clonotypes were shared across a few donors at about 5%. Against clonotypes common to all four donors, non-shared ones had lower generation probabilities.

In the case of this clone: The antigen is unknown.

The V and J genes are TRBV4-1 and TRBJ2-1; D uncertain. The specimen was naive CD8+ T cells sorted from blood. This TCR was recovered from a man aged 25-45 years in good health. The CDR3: CASSQDRDIVINEQFF. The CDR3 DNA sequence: TGCGCCAGCAGCCAAGATCGCGATATAGTAATCAATGAGCAGTTCTTC.